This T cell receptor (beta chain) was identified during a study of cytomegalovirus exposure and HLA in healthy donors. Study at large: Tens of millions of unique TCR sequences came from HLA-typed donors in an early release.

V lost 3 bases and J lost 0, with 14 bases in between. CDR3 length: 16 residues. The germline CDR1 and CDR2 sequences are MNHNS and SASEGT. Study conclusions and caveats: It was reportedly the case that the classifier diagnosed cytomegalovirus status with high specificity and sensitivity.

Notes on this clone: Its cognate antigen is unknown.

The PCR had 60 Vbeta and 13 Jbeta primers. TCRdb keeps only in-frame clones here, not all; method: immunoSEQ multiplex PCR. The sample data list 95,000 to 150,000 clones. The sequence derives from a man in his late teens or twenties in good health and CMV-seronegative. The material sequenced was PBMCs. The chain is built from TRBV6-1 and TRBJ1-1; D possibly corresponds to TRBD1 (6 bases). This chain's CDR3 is CASSEYGQTLNTEAFF. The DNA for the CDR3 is TGTGCCAGCAGTGAGTACGGACAGACCTTGAACACTGAAGCTTTCTTT.